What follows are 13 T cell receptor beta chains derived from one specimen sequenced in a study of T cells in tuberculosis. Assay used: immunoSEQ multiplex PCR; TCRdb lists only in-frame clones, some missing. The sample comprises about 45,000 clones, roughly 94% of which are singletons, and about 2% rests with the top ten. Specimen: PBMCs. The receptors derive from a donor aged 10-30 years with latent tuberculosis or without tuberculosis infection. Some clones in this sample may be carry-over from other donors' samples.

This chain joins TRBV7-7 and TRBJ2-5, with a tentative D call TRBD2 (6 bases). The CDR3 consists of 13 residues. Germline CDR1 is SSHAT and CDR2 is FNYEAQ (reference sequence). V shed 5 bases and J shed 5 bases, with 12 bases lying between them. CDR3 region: CASSVTRGETQYF. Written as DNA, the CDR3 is TGTGCCAGCAGCGTGACTAGGGGTGAGACCCAGTACTTC.

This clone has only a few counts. This CDR3 is CASSRGGTEQYF. For the CDR3, the DNA is TGTGCCAGCAGCCGAGGGGGAACCGAGCAGTACTTC. The gene calls are TRBV5-6 and TRBJ2-7; perhaps TRBD1 as D (6 bases). CDR3 length: 12 amino acids. Germline CDR1 and CDR2: SGHDT and YYEEEE. V was clipped by 4 bases and J by 6 bases, with 11 bases between them.

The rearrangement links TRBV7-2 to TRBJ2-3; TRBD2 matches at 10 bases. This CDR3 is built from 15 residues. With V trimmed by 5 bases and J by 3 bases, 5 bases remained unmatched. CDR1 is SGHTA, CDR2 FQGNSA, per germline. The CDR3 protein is CASSLSGRSTDTQYF. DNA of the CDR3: TGTGCCAGCAGCCTTAGCGGGAGGTCGACAGATACGCAGTATTTT. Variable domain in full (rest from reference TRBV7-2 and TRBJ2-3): GAGVSQSPSNKVTEKGKDVELRCDPISGHTALYWYRQSLGQGLEFLIYFQGNSAPDKSGLPSDRFSAERTGGSVSTLTIQRTQQEDSAVYLCASSLSGRSTDTQYFGPGTRLTVL.

The CDR3 region is CASSESSGDSYEQYF. Here the CDR3 DNA reads TGTGCCAGCAGTGAATCTAGCGGAGACTCCTACGAGCAGTACTTC. The rearrangement uses TRBV6-1 and TRBJ2-7, with 7 bases lining up with TRBD2. The CDR3 is made up of 15 amino acids. Germline trimming cut 2 bases from V and 0 bases from J; bases unmatched to any gene: 4. Germline V CDR1 and CDR2: MNHNS, SASEGT.

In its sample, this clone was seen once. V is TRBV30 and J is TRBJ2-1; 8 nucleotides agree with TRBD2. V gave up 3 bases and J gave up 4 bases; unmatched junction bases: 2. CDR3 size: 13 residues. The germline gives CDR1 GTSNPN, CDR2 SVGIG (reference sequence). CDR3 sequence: CAWSSGGYNEQFF. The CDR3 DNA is TGTGCCTGGAGCAGCGGGGGATACAATGAGCAGTTCTTC.

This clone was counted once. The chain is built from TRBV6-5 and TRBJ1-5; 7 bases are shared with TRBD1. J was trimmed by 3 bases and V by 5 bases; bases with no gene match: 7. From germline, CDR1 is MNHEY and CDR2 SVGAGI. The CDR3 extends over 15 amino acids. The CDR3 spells CASSPTGQLNQPQHF. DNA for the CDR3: TGTGCCAGCAGTCCCACGGGACAGCTCAATCAGCCCCAGCATTTT.

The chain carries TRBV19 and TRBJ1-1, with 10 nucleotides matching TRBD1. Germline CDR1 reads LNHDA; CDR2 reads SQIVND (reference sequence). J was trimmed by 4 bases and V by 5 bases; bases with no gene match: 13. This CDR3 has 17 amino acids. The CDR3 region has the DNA TGTGCCAGTAGTTTCGCGACCGGGACAGGGGAGAGCACTGAAGCTTTCTTT. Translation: CASSFATGTGESTEAFF. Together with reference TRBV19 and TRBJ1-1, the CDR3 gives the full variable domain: DGGITQSPKYLFRKEGQNVTLSCEQNLNHDAMYWYRQDPGQGLRLIYYSQIVNDFQKGDIAEGYSVSREKKESFPLTVTSAQKNPTAFYLCASSFATGTGESTEAFFGQGTRLTVV.

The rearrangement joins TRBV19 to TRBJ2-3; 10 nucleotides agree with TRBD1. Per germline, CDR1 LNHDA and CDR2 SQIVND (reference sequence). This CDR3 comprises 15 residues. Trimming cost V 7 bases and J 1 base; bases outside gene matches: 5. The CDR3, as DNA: TGTGCCAGTACCCGACAGGGGGCGCGCACAGATACGCAGTATTTT. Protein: CASTRQGARTDTQYF.

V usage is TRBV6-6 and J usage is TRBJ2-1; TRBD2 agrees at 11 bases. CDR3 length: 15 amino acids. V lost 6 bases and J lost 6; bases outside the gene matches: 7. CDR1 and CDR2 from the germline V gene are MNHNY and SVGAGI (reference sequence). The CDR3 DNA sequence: TGTGCCAGCAGGGGGATAGCGGGAGGGATCAATGAGCAGTTCTTC. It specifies CASRGIAGGINEQFF.

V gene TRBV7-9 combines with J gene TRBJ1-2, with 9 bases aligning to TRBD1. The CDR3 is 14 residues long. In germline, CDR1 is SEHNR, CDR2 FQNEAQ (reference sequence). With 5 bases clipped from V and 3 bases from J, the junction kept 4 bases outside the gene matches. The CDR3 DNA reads TGTGCCAGCAGCCGGGACAGGGACGACTATGGCTACACCTTC. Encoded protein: CASSRDRDDYGYTF.

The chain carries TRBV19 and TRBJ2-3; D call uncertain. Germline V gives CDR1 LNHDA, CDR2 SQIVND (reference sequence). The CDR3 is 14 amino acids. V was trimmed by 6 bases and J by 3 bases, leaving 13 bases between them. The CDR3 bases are TGTGCCAGTAGGTCGATTCCGAGGACAGATACGCAGTATTTT. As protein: CASRSIPRTDTQYF.

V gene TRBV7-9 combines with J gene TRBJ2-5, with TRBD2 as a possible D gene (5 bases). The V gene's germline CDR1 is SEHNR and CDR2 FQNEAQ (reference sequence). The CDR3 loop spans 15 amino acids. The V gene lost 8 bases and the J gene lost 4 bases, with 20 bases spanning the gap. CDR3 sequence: CASLLPSSRGETQYF. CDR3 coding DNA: TGTGCCAGCCTACTCCCTAGCAGTCGGGGAGAGACCCAGTACTTC. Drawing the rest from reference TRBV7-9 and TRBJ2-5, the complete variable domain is DTGVSQNPRHKITKRGQNVTFRCDPISEHNRLYWYRQTLGQGPEFLTYFQNEAQLEKSRLLSDRFSAERPKGSFSTLEIQRTEQGDSAMYLCASLLPSSRGETQYFGPGTRLLVL.

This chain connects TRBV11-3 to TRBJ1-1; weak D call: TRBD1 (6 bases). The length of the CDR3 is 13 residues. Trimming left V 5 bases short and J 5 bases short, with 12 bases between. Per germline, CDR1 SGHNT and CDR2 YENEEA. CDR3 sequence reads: CASSVRGDTEAFF. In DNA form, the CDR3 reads TGTGCCAGCAGCGTCAGGGGTGATACTGAAGCTTTCTTT.